This paragraph covers one TCR beta chain sequence. Its antigen is not known. CDR3 size: 15 residues. Between the trimmed V and J ends, which lost 1 base and 0 bases, there was a span of 7 bases. The germline V gene encodes CDR1 MGHRA and CDR2 YSYEKL. TCRdb recomputed calls from the 5' RACE reads with MiXCR, one row per CDR3 protein. The profile shows some 630,000 distinct CDR3 sequences, just over 7% of them singletons. This entry belongs to a study of identical twins. Study-level points and caveats: Clonotypes of the beta chain that were abundant in cord blood carried fewer insertions (memory repertoires showed none).

This same sample was also taken into another study, of yellow fever vaccine responses in identical twins.

The sample taken for sequencing was PBMCs. The chain couples TRBV4-1 to TRBJ1-5, with D unclear. The sequence came from a young woman in good health. The DNA for the CDR3 is TGCGCCAGCAGCCAAGCGGATTATAGCAATCAGCCCCAGCATTTT. Translation gives CASSQADYSNQPQHF.